The rows below give T cell receptor beta chains drawn from one sample of a study of PD-1 blockade in classical Hodgkin lymphoma. Some clones are missing from TCRdb's copy, which holds only in-frame ones; the method was immunoSEQ multiplex PCR. Seen here are about 52,000 clones, around nine tenths observed once, and the top ten hold approximately 7%. The material was peripheral blood mononuclear cells (PBMCs), obtained before the fourth cycle of nivolumab. These receptors originate from a human donor with classical Hodgkin lymphoma. Both conserved end residues are part of each CDR3. The D gene is left open where the match is weak. Clone size is given for some rows only: seen once, a few or many times, or a class if the clone is expanded.

V gene,D gene,clone size,J gene,CDR3 DNA,CDR3 protein
TRBV9,-,-,TRBJ2-7,TGTGCCAGCAGCGTAGGGGAGTCCTACGAGCAGTACTTC,CASSVGESYEQYF
TRBV6-1,-,-,TRBJ2-5,TGTGCCAGCAGTGACGGGGGGGTGTTCCGGACAGGGAAAGAGACCCAGTACTTC,CASSDGGVFRTGKETQYF
TRBV9,-,-,TRBJ2-7,TGTGCCAGCAGCGTAACCTGGCAGGGGTACGAGCAGTACTTC,CASSVTWQGYEQYF
TRBV4-1,-,-,TRBJ2-5,TGCGCCAGCAGCCAGGAAAGTAGCGGTCAAGAGACCCAGTACTTC,CASSQESSGQETQYF
TRBV12-5,-,-,TRBJ2-1,TGTGCTAGTCGGAGCTACAATGAGCAGTTCTTC,CASRSYNEQFF
TRBV25-1,-,-,TRBJ1-3,TGTGCCAGCAGTGAGACGGGACCAACCGTGGGAAACACCATATATTTT,CASSETGPTVGNTIYF
TRBV2,TRBD2,-,TRBJ2-3,TGTGCCAGCAGTGAAGCGTCAGCGGGGGAGGATACGCAGTATTTT,CASSEASAGEDTQYF
TRBV7-7,-,-,TRBJ2-7,TGTGCTAGCAGCTTAGCCCCGGCGGTTTCCTACGAGCAGTACTTC,CASSLAPAVSYEQYF
TRBV18,-,-,TRBJ2-7,TGTGCCAGCTCACCGGCCAGGGGCTACGAGCAGTACTTC,CASSPARGYEQYF
TRBV13,TRBD1,-,TRBJ1-1,TGTGCCAGCAGCTTGAATCGACAGGGGGCGAACACTGAAGCTTTCTTT,CASSLNRQGANTEAFF
TRBV13,TRBD2,-,TRBJ2-3,TGTGCCAGCAGCAGCGGACTAGCGGGCACAGATACGCAGTATTTT,CASSSGLAGTDTQYF
TRBV7-2,TRBD2,-,TRBJ2-5,TGTGCCAGCAGCTTAGTATGGGGCGGGGGGGACCAAGAGACCCAGTACTTC,CASSLVWGGGDQETQYF
TRBV18,TRBD1,few,TRBJ1-6,TGTGCCAGCTCACCACCGACAGGGAGGATGAATTCACCCCTCCACTTT,CASSPPTGRMNSPLHF
TRBV29-1,-,-,TRBJ1-2,TGCAGCGTTGTTTGGGAGGGGCATGGCTACACCTTC,CSVVWEGHGYTF
TRBV5-6,-,-,TRBJ2-5,TGTGCCAGCAGCTCTGGACTCCAAGAGACCCAGTACTTC,CASSSGLQETQYF
TRBV9,TRBD1,-,TRBJ1-2,TGTGCCAGCGGGACAGTATATGGCTACACCTTC,CASGTVYGYTF
TRBV7-2,-,once,TRBJ2-2,TGTGCCAGCAGCTTAGCGGGGACACTTGGGGTTAACACCGGGGAGCTGTTTTTT,CASSLAGTLGVNTGELFF
TRBV28,TRBD1,-,TRBJ2-5,TGTGCCAGCAGCCACAGGGGGCAGGAGACCCAGTACTTC,CASSHRGQETQYF
TRBV9,-,-,TRBJ1-1,TGTGCCAGCAGCGTAGTGGCGGACAACACTGAAGCTTTCTTT,CASSVVADNTEAFF
TRBV5-1,-,-,TRBJ2-3,TGCGCCAGCAGCTGGTCACCCACAGATACGCAGTATTTT,CASSWSPTDTQYF
TRBV7-9,-,-,TRBJ2-5,TGTGCCAGCGGGGACAATTCGGAGACCCAGTACTTC,CASGDNSETQYF
TRBV5-4,-,once,TRBJ2-5,TGTGCCAGCAGCCATAGACGAGGATCCGCCCCGGTTTTTGAGACCCAGTACTTC,CASSHRRGSAPVFETQYF
TRBV7-9,-,-,TRBJ1-5,TGTGCCAACCCGGGAGGGCCGAATAGCAATCAGCCCCAGCATTTT,CANPGGPNSNQPQHF
TRBV11-3,TRBD1,-,TRBJ2-1,TGTGCCAGCAGCTTAGAGGGACAGGGCTACAATGAGCAGTTCTTC,CASSLEGQGYNEQFF
TRBV7-9,-,few,TRBJ2-7,TGTGCCAGCAGCTTGGGACCATCCTACGAGCAGTACTTC,CASSLGPSYEQYF
TRBV18,-,-,TRBJ1-1,TGTGCCAGCTCGCCACAGTTAAACACTGAAGCTTTCTTT,CASSPQLNTEAFF
TRBV27,TRBD2,few,TRBJ2-1,TGTGCCAGCGGACTAGCAGGGAATGAGCAGTTCTTC,CASGLAGNEQFF
TRBV7-9,TRBD2,-,TRBJ2-1,TGTGCCAGCAGCTTTGGCACTAGCGGCGGTGAGCAGTTCTTC,CASSFGTSGGEQFF
TRBV7-3,TRBD1,-,TRBJ2-1,TGTGCCAGCAGCTTAGGCGCCGGGACAGCATACAATGAGCAGTTCTTC,CASSLGAGTAYNEQFF
TRBV4-1,TRBD1,-,TRBJ1-2,TGCGCCAGCAGGTCCCCCGGACAGGGGCCGCATGGCTACACCTTC,CASRSPGQGPHGYTF
TRBV5-6,-,-,TRBJ1-2,TGTGCCAGCAGCTCCGGGCCCGGGGGAGACTATGGCTACACCTTC,CASSSGPGGDYGYTF
TRBV7-6,-,-,TRBJ2-1,TGTGCCAGCAGCCCGCGTGCCGCAGATGTCAACAATGAGCAGTTCTTC,CASSPRAADVNNEQFF
TRBV7-9,TRBD1,few,TRBJ1-1,TGTGCCAGCAACCCTCAGGTGGGGACAGCGAACACTGAAGCTTTCTTT,CASNPQVGTANTEAFF
TRBV9,TRBD2,-,TRBJ2-1,TGTGCCAGCAGCGTAGCTGGAGCGGGAGGATGGAACAATGAGCAGTTCTTC,CASSVAGAGGWNNEQFF
TRBV2,-,-,TRBJ1-5,TGTGCCAGCAGGGAGGACGGGAATCAGCCCCAGCATTTT,CASREDGNQPQHF
TRBV29-1,TRBD1,-,TRBJ2-7,TGCAGCCCATACAGGGGATTAGAGCAGTACTTC,CSPYRGLEQYF
TRBV28,-,-,TRBJ2-7,TGTGCCAGCAGGAGTGAGGGGCCCTTAACCTACGAGCAGTACTTC,CASRSEGPLTYEQYF
TRBV7-9,-,once,TRBJ2-5,TGTGCCAGCAGCTTAGCTAGCGACTGGGAGACCCAGTACTTC,CASSLASDWETQYF
TRBV5-1,-,few,TRBJ1-2,TGCGCCAGCAGCGAAGACGGACAAGGCTATGGCTACACCTTC,CASSEDGQGYGYTF
TRBV7-9,-,-,TRBJ1-2,TGTGCCAGCAGCTTAGGCCTTAATGGCTACACCTTC,CASSLGLNGYTF
TRBV5-4,TRBD2,-,TRBJ2-3,TGTGCCAGCAGCGAGCCGGGACTAGCCCATACGCAGTATTTT,CASSEPGLAHTQYF
TRBV19,TRBD1,-,TRBJ2-3,TGTGCCAGTAGTGGTAGGGACAGGGTGACAGATACGCAGTATTTT,CASSGRDRVTDTQYF
TRBV7-3,-,-,TRBJ2-1,TGTGCCAGCAGCTTAACAGGGAGTGAGCAGTTCTTC,CASSLTGSEQFF
TRBV7-2,-,-,TRBJ1-1,TGTGCCAGCAGCTTAGATCAGGGGAGGGTGTCTGAAGCTTTCTTT,CASSLDQGRVSEAFF
TRBV5-6,-,-,TRBJ2-6,TGTGCCAGCAGCGGGGGCTCTTTTAGGGGCACTGGGGCCAACGTCCTGACTTTC,CASSGGSFRGTGANVLTF
TRBV4-1,TRBD1,few,TRBJ2-7,TGCGCCAGCAGCCAAGACGACAGGGGAGGCTCTTACGAGCAGTACTTC,CASSQDDRGGSYEQYF
TRBV7-8,TRBD1,-,TRBJ1-4,TGTGCCAGCAGCCCCCGGGACAGCGGAAAACTGTTTTTT,CASSPRDSGKLFF
TRBV10-3,TRBD1,-,TRBJ1-1,TGTGCCATCAGCTTTACAGGGGAGAACACTGAAGCTTTCTTT,CAISFTGENTEAFF
TRBV19,-,-,TRBJ2-7,TGTGCCAGTCAGGGGGGTCAGGCCGAGCAGTACTTC,CASQGGQAEQYF
TRBV11-2,-,-,TRBJ2-5,TGTGCCAGCAGCCCAGCTCAGGGTAGAGAGACCCAGTACTTC,CASSPAQGRETQYF
TRBV19,TRBD2,-,TRBJ2-7,TGTGCCAGTAGTGCGGGACTACCCTACGAGCAGTACTTC,CASSAGLPYEQYF
TRBV29-1,TRBD2,-,TRBJ2-5,TGCAGCGTTGGGGGCGGGACTAGCGGGAGAGGGGAGACCCAGTACTTC,CSVGGGTSGRGETQYF
TRBV5-4,-,-,TRBJ1-1,TGTGCCAGCAGCCCAACAGGCCAGCCGAACACTGAAGCTTTCTTT,CASSPTGQPNTEAFF
TRBV5-6,-,-,TRBJ1-6,TGTGCCAGCAGCCGGACGGCGCCGAATTCACCCCTCCACTTT,CASSRTAPNSPLHF